This T cell receptor beta chain is from a study of vaccination and CD4 T cells after COVID-19 (dated by TCRdb to 2022 to 2024). Turning to the overall study: SARS-CoV-2 positivity had been established in the convalescent patients by nasal swab PCR, and mild disease was recorded in under ten of these patients and severe disease in one. The convalescent cohort comprised six males and four females, including two Hispanic individuals, seven Caucasians, two Asians and one multiracial person. Each participant got two doses of either the Pfizer-BioNTech BNT162b2 vaccine (n=8) or the Moderna mRNA-1273 vaccine (n=2). Post-COVID blood samples were collected from convalescent patients a median of roughly 100 days after diagnosis, with a range of roughly 30 to 170 days. Post-vaccine blood samples were taken a median of around 70 days after the second vaccine dose, with a range of roughly 13 to 250 days. In 9 to 11 COVID-19 convalescent patients and a handful of infection-naive healthy vaccine recipients, researchers compared the spike-specific CD4+ TCR repertoire from before mRNA vaccination with the repertoire from after. Points the paper makes about the study in general: Although the median number of SARS-CoV-2-reactive clonotypes went up from around 20 after infection to some 37 after vaccination, the increase was not significant. Of the vaccine-specific clones in convalescent patients, 304 of 307, or nearly all, reacted only to SARS-CoV-2 spike and did not cross-react with common cold coronaviruses. Among the post-vaccine SARS-CoV-2-reactive clones in convalescent patients, a median 86.3% showed up only after vaccination, which suggests vaccine-specific priming. The number of convalescent patients in the study was relatively small, and the study did not examine early timepoints following natural infection.

This clonotype was detected a few times. The target of this receptor is not known. The record has no base qualities; no much larger clone is one base away. The convalescent patients' positive SARS-CoV-2 PCR tests were from March to December 2020, which was before the Alpha, Beta and Delta variants emerged in the United States. Ficoll-Paque Plus gradient centrifugation was used to isolate PBMCs from whole blood, and the isolated PBMCs were then either used fresh or cryopreserved at -140C. For CDR1 and CDR2, the germline V gene (reference sequence) lists DFQATT and SNEGSKA. CDR3 length: 14 amino acids, cysteine to phenylalanine. The retained sequence is limited to the CDR3, 42 bases, with the frame set at the first base. V loses 1 base of germline sequence and J loses 1 base, and the interval between the two ends is 10 bases. Receptor amplification or capture employed PCR. The sequencer was an Illumina iSeq 100. On the study's bioinformatics: Non-productive sequences were removed, and CDR3s not starting with C, not ending with F or W, or shorter than 7 amino acids were discarded. CDR3 homology was assessed with Levenshtein distances (stringdist) and unrooted phylogenetic trees (ape) in R version 3.6.1. Using fastp trimming at Q25 and MiXCR clonotype assembly, TCRdb reanalyzed the public sequencing data and kept in-frame beta chains. One record per CDR3 amino acid sequence lists the most common genes and DNA. It is TCRdb's table, rather than the study itself, that gives the V and J calls and clone size. This sample holds about 18,000 distinct CDR3 sequences; less than 80% were observed only once. The ten largest clonotypes hold just over 1% of the sample.

The source was CD4+ T cells from blood, collected before SARS-CoV-2 vaccination. The chain is encoded by TRBV20-1 joined to TRBJ1-1, with TRBD1 tentatively as D gene (6 bases match). This receptor was obtained from a human donor who had recovered from COVID-19. This receptor has the CDR3 CSARAGAENTEAFF. The DNA is TGCAGTGCTAGAGCGGGGGCTGAGAACACTGAAGCTTTCTTT.